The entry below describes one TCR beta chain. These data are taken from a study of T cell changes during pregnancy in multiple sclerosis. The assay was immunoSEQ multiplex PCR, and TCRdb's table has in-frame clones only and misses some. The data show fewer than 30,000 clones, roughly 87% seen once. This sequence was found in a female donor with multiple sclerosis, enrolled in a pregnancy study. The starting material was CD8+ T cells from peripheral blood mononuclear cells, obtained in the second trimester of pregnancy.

CDR3 sequence (DNA): TGTGCCAGTAGTATAGAGACTAGCGGGGACTACGAGCAGTACTTC. This translates into CASSIETSGDYEQYF. The J gene is TRBJ2-7, the V gene TRBV19; 11 bases align to TRBD2. Germline values: CDR1 LNHDA, CDR2 SQIVND (reference sequence). V trimming: 0 bases; J trimming: 3 bases; junction bases outside the gene matches: 1. The CDR3 is made up of 15 amino acids.